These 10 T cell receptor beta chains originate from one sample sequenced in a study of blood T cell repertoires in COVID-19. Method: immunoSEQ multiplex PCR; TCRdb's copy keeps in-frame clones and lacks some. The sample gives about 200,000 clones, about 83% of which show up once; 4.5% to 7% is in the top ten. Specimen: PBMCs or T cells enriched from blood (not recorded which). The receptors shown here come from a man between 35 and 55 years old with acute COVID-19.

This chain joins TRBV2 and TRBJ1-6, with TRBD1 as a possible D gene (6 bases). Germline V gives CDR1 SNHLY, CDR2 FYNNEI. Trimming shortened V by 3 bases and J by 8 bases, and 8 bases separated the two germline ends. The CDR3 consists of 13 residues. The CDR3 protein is CASSEDSHSPLHF. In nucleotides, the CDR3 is TGTGCCAGCAGTGAGGACAGCCATTCACCCCTCCACTTT.

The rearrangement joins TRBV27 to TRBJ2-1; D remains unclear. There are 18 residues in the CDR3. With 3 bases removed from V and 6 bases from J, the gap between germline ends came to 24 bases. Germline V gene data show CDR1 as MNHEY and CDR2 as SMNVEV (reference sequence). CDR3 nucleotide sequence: TGTGCCAGCAGTTTTAGATTAGCCCCTCTTAGTGGGTTCAATGAGCAGTTCTTC. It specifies CASSFRLAPLSGFNEQFF.

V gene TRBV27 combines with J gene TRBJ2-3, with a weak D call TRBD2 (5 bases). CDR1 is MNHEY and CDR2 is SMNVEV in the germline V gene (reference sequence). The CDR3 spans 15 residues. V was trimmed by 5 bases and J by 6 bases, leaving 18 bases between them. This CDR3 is CASSPSTSPGDTQYF. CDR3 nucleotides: TGTGCCAGCAGTCCGTCAACTAGTCCGGGTGATACGCAGTATTTT.

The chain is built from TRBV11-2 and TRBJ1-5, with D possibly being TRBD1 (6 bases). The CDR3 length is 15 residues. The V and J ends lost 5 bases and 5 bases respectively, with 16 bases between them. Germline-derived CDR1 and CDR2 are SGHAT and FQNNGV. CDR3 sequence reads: CASSLGQIGYQPQHF. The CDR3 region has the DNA TGTGCCAGCAGCCTAGGACAGATTGGGTATCAGCCCCAGCATTTT.

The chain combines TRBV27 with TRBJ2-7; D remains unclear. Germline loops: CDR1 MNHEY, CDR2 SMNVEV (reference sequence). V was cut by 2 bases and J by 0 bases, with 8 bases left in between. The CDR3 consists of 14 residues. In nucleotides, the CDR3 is TGTGCCAGCAGTTTAGGGCTCGGCTCCTACGAGCAGTACTTC. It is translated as CASSLGLGSYEQYF.

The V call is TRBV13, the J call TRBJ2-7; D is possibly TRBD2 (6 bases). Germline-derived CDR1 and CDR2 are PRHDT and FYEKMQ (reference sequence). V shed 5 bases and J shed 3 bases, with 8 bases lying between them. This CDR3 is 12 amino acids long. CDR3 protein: CASSLGGYEQYF. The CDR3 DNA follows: TGTGCCAGCAGCCTCGGGGGCTACGAGCAGTACTTC.

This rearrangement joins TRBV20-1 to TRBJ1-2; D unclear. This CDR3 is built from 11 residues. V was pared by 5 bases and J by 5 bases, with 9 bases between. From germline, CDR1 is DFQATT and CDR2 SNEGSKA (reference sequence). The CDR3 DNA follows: TGCAGTGCTCCACGGGGTTATGGCTACACCTTC. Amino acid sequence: CSAPRGYGYTF.

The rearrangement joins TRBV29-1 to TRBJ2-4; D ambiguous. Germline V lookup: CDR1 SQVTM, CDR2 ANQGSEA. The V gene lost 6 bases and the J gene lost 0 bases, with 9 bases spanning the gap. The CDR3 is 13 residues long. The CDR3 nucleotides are TGCAGCGTCGACACCTTAGCCAAAAACATTCAGTACTTC. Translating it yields CSVDTLAKNIQYF.

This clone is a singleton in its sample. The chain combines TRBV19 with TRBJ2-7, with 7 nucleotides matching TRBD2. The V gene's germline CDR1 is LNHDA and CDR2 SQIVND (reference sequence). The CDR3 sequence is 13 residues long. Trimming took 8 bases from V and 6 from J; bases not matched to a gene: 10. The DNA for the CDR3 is TGTGCCAGTGGGCGGGAGCCACCAGGCGAGCAGTACTTC. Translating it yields CASGREPPGEQYF.

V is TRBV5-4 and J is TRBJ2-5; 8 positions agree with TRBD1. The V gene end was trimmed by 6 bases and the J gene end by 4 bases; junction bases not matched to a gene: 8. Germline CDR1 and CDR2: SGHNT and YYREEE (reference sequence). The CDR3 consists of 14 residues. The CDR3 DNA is TGTGCCAGCAAGGACAGGGAGAGCCTAGAGACCCAGTACTTC. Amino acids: CASKDRESLETQYF.